Each of the 6 T cell receptor beta chains below was sequenced from the same sample in a study of T cell responses to AZD1222 COVID-19 vaccine. Repertoires were generated with immunoSEQ multiplex PCR, while TCRdb's copy carries only in-frame clones and drops some. Counted here are some 99,000 clones, 75% to 90% occurring once; the ten biggest clones make up roughly 5.3%. The sample was peripheral blood, taken on day 0 of AZD1222 vaccination. Receptors were obtained from an adult in good health.

The CDR3 coding sequence is TGTGCCAGCAGCCAATCACGACAGGGATTCACAGATACGCAGTATTTT. Translating gives CASSQSRQGFTDTQYF. The chain is built from TRBV16 and TRBJ2-3; 7 bases match TRBD1. Germline V CDR1 and CDR2: KGHSY, FQNENV. V lost 0 bases and J lost 2; bases outside the gene matches: 5. The CDR3 has 16 residues.

The chain couples TRBV4-3 to TRBJ1-1; the D gene is possibly TRBD1 (6 bases). CDR1 and CDR2 from the germline V gene are LGHNA and YSLEER. Trimming stripped 0 bases from V and 12 bases from J, with 17 bases between. The CDR3 is 14 residues long. CDR3 in DNA: TGCGCCAGCAGCCAAGACCTGGGGGCGACGGTGACTTTCTTT. Translation gives CASSQDLGATVTFF.

The chain carries TRBV28 and TRBJ1-1; D unclear. Germline assignment: CDR1 MDHEN and CDR2 SYDVKM. This CDR3 contains 15 residues. Trimming cost V 5 bases and J 0 bases, with 13 bases left between them. In nucleotides, the CDR3 is TGTGCCAGCAGTCGAGCAGGAGCCATGAACACTGAAGCTTTCTTT. Translating it yields CASSRAGAMNTEAFF.

The genes are TRBV28 and TRBJ2-7; 9 bases line up with TRBD1. In germline, CDR1 is MDHEN, CDR2 SYDVKM. The ends lost 6 bases at V and 3 bases at J; junction bases unmatched: 6. The CDR3 is 14 residues long. CDR3 region: CASRTGGIFYEQYF. The CDR3 bases are TGTGCCAGCAGGACAGGGGGGATCTTCTACGAGCAGTACTTC.

CDR3 nucleotides: TGCGCCAGCAGCCAAGACAGGACAGGTGGGGGGTATGGCTACACCTTC. It yields the protein CASSQDRTGGGYGYTF. The chain recombines TRBV4-3 with TRBJ1-2; 7 nucleotides match TRBD1. The CDR3 has 16 residues. Germline V CDR1 and CDR2: LGHNA, YSLEER. V trimming: 0 bases; J trimming: 5 bases; junction bases outside the gene matches: 9.

This clone has just one count. The chain joins TRBV6-2 or TRBV6-3 to TRBJ2-7; TRBD2 matches at 13 bases. The CDR3 contains 15 residues. J lost 6 bases, V lost 6 bases, and 8 bases had no gene match. Germline CDR1 reads MNHEY; CDR2 reads SVGEGT. In nucleotides, the CDR3 is TGTGCCAGCAGCGACCCTACTAGCGGGGGGGCCGAGCAGTACTTC. It translates to CASSDPTSGGAEQYF.